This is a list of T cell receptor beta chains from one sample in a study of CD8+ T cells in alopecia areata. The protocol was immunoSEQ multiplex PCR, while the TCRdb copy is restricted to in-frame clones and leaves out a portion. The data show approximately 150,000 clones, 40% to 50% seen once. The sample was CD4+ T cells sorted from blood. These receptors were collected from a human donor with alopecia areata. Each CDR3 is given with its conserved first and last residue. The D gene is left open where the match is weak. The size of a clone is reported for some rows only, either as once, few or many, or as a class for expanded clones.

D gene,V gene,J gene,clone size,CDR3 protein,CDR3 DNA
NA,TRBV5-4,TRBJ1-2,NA,CASSPTNYGYTF,TGTGCCAGCAGCCCTACAAACTATGGCTACACCTTC
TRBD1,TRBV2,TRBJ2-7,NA,CASGTGHEQYF,TGTGCCAGCGGGACAGGCCACGAGCAGTACTTC
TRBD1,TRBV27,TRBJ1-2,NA,CASSPRTGQNYGYTF,TGTGCCAGCAGTCCACGGACAGGGCAGAACTATGGCTACACCTTC
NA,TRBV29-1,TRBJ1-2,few,CSVEPRHTNYGYTF,TGCAGCGTTGAACCTAGACATACTAACTATGGCTACACCTTC
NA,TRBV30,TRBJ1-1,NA,CAWSKGGNTEAFF,TGTGCCTGGAGTAAGGGAGGGAACACTGAAGCTTTCTTT
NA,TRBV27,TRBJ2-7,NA,CASSDSGGRKDEQYF,TGTGCCAGCAGCGACAGCGGAGGGAGAAAGGACGAGCAGTACTTC
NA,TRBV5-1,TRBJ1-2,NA,CASSLGQSYGYTF,TGCGCCAGCAGCTTGGGGCAGTCTTATGGCTACACCTTC
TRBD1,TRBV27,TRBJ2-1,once,CASSGDRKGSDNEQFF,TGTGCCAGCAGTGGGGACAGAAAGGGTTCTGACAATGAGCAGTTCTTC
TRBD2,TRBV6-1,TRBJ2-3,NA,CATPSGERTDTQYF,TGTGCCACCCCTAGCGGAGAGAGGACAGATACGCAGTATTTT
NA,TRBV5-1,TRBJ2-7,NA,CASSLLIGGDEQYF,TGCGCCAGCAGCTTGTTGATTGGGGGAGACGAGCAGTACTTC
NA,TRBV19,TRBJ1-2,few,CASRTTTYGYTF,TGTGCCAGTAGGACCACTACCTATGGCTACACCTTC
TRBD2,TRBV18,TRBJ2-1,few,CALLLIAGGNHNEQFF,TGTGCCCTCCTCCTCATCGCGGGAGGCAACCACAATGAGCAGTTCTTC
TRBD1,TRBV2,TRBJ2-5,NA,CASTPGQVDQETQYF,TGTGCCAGCACCCCAGGACAGGTGGACCAAGAGACCCAGTACTTC
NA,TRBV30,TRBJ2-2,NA,CAWFVGGGGELFF,TGTGCCTGGTTTGTAGGAGGAGGCGGGGAGCTGTTTTTT
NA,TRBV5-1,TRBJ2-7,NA,CASSKAPSAPYEQYF,TGCGCCAGCAGCAAGGCCCCTAGCGCTCCCTACGAGCAGTACTTC
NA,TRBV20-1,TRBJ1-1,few,CSAGINTEAFF,TGCAGTGCTGGAATAAACACTGAAGCTTTCTTT
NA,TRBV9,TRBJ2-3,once,CASSVASTDTQYF,TGTGCCAGCAGCGTAGCCTCCACAGATACGCAGTATTTT
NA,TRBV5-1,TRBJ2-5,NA,CASSLEGYQETQYF,TGCGCCAGCAGCTTGGAGGGGTACCAAGAGACCCAGTACTTC
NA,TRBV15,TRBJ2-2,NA,CATSRDLWGAGELFF,TGTGCCACCAGCAGAGATCTATGGGGTGCCGGGGAGCTGTTTTTT
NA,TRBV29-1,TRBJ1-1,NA,CSVSGKRGTLNTEAFF,TGCAGCGTCTCAGGGAAGAGGGGAACTCTGAACACTGAAGCTTTCTTT
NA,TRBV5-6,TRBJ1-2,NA,CATAGRTYGYTF,TGTGCCACTGCGGGACGTACTTATGGCTACACCTTC
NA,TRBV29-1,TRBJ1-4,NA,CSVESDEKLFF,TGCAGCGTTGAATCCGATGAAAAACTGTTTTTT
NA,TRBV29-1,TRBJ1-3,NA,CSVVGSGNTIYF,TGCAGCGTTGTGGGCTCTGGAAACACCATATATTTT